One sample yielded the 28 T cell receptor beta chains listed below, sequenced in a study of T-cell memory formation after mild COVID-19. Each CDR3 protein is one row after TCRdb ran MiXCR on the 5' RACE reads. The table includes hundreds of thousands of distinct CDR3 sequences, 25% to 30% detected once. The specimen was PBMCs or a T cell subset sorted from them (not recorded which). Receptors were obtained from an adult woman who had mild COVID-19 (a few samples of this study predate the infection). Cell type and time point are not known.

The chain couples TRBV4-1 to TRBJ2-5; 8 nucleotides line up with TRBD2. Unmatched junction bases numbered 10, after V lost 4 bases and J lost 0 bases. The germline CDR1 and CDR2 sequences are MGHRA and YSYEKL. The CDR3 spans 17 residues. The CDR3 DNA is TGCGCCAGCAGCCTTGCCCCGGGACTAGGGTACCAAGAGACCCAGTACTTC. Encoded protein: CASSLAPGLGYQETQYF.

J is TRBJ2-3 and V is TRBV4-3; D ambiguous. Per the germline V gene, CDR1 is LGHNA and CDR2 is YSLEER. This CDR3 has 17 residues. V was pared by 0 bases and J by 0 bases, with 13 bases between. The CDR3 DNA is TGCGCCAGCAGCCAAGATCTGTCAGGTTCTAGCACAGATACGCAGTATTTT. Translation gives CASSQDLSGSSTDTQYF.

This clonotype was seen a few times. The rearrangement joins TRBV27 to TRBJ1-5, with 11 bases lining up with TRBD1. V lost 2 bases to trimming and J lost 7 bases; unmatched junction nucleotides: 4. This CDR3 spans 15 amino acids. Germline CDR1 is MNHEY and CDR2 is SMNVEV (reference sequence). CDR3 bases: TGTGCCAGCAGTTTAGGGACAGGGGGGAAACAGCCCCAGCATTTT. Protein sequence: CASSLGTGGKQPQHF.

The chain carries TRBV7-9 and TRBJ1-1; possible D gene TRBD1, 5 bases. Germline CDR1 is SEHNR and CDR2 is FQNEAQ (reference sequence). The V end lost 1 base, the J end lost 0 bases, and 21 bases lay between the germline ends. CDR3 length: 19 residues. The CDR3 loop reads CASSLGDGRALKMNTEAFF. The CDR3 region has the DNA TGTGCCAGCAGCTTAGGGGATGGCAGGGCCCTAAAAATGAACACTGAAGCTTTCTTT.

This clonotype was detected only a few times. The chain uses TRBV4-3 and TRBJ2-1; the match to TRBD2 covers 13 bases. Germline V gene data show CDR1 as LGHNA and CDR2 as YSLEER. V shed 4 bases, J shed 10 bases, and the junction held 10 bases outside the gene matches. The CDR3 has 16 amino acids. The CDR3 region is CASSPEGLAGANEQFF. The CDR3 region has the DNA TGCGCCAGCAGCCCCGAAGGACTAGCGGGAGCAAACGAGCAGTTCTTC.

This CDR3 is CASSPVRGDDTGELFF. In nucleotides, the CDR3 is TGTGCCAGCAGCCCCGTCCGGGGAGACGACACCGGGGAGCTGTTTTTT. The chain employs TRBV11-3 and TRBJ2-2, with a weak D call TRBD2 (5 bases). In germline, CDR1 is SGHNT, CDR2 YENEEA. V gave up 5 bases and J gave up 3 bases, with 16 bases separating them. The CDR3 contains 16 residues. The entire variable domain, with the rest obtained from reference TRBV11-3 and TRBJ2-2, is as follows: EAGVVQSPRYKIIEKKQPVAFWCNPISGHNTLYWYLQNLGQGPELLIRYENEEAVDDSQLPKDRFSAERLKGVDSTLKIQPAELGDSAVYLCASSPVRGDDTGELFFGEGSRLTVL.

This rearrangement joins TRBV5-6 to TRBJ1-3; D gene uncertain. The CDR3 consists of 14 residues. V was clipped by 0 bases and J by 4 bases, with 8 bases between them. The germline CDR1 and CDR2 sequences are SGHDT and YYEEEE. In nucleotides, the CDR3 is TGTGCCAGCAGCTTGGAGTATGGGGGAAACACCATATATTTT. It specifies CASSLEYGGNTIYF.

The gene calls are TRBV20-1 and TRBJ2-7, with TRBD2 matching over 9 bases. The germline V gene encodes CDR1 DFQATT and CDR2 SNEGSKA (reference sequence). The J segment lost 1 base and the V segment lost 6 bases, leaving 7 bases of the junction unmatched. The CDR3 contains 14 residues. The CDR3 coding sequence is TGCAGTGCCCGAATAGCGGGGGTGTCCTACGAGCAGTACTTC. This encodes CSARIAGVSYEQYF.

In its sample, this clonotype was seen a few times. V and J are TRBV4-2 and TRBJ2-3, with TRBD2 matching 8 bases. The CDR3 is 14 amino acids. With V trimmed by 8 bases and J by 4 bases, 8 bases remained unmatched. Germline CDR1 LGHNA, CDR2 YNFKEQ. CDR3 protein: CASQSGSISDTQYF. The CDR3 nucleotides are TGTGCCAGCCAGAGCGGGAGTATATCAGATACGCAGTATTTT.

This clonotype was observed a few times. V and J are TRBV7-2 and TRBJ2-7; no clear D. V gave up 2 bases and J gave up 4 bases, with 6 bases separating them. This CDR3 contains 12 residues. Germline V gene sequence: CDR1 SGHTA, CDR2 FQGNSA. As DNA, the CDR3 is TGTGCCAGCAGCTTACAACTTTACGAGCAGTACTTC. Residues: CASSLQLYEQYF.

The CDR3 coding sequence is TGTGCCACCAGTGAGGCGGCCGGGACAGGGGACAATGAGCAGTTCTTC. Its protein product is CATSEAAGTGDNEQFF. The V call is TRBV24-1, the J call TRBJ2-1; 10 bases agree with TRBD1. The V and J ends lost 4 bases and 5 bases, in that order; junction bases with no gene match: 7. There are 16 residues in the CDR3. The V gene's germline CDR1 is KGHDR and CDR2 SFDVKD.

The chain employs TRBV5-1 and TRBJ1-1; no firm D call. CDR1 is SGHRS and CDR2 is YFSETQ in the germline V gene. Between the trimmed V and J ends, which lost 1 base and 7 bases, there was a span of 14 bases. CDR3 length: 14 amino acids. This chain's CDR3 is CASSLSNGRYEAFF. Written as DNA, the CDR3 is TGCGCCAGCAGCTTGTCAAACGGACGTTATGAAGCTTTCTTT.

The V call is TRBV2, the J call TRBJ1-2; TRBD1 is a possible D gene (5 bases). The germline gives CDR1 SNHLY, CDR2 FYNNEI. The CDR3 consists of 14 residues. Trimming cost V 6 bases and J 3 bases, with 14 bases left between them. CDR3 sequence: CASREMGLDYGYTF. CDR3 DNA: TGTGCCAGCAGGGAAATGGGACTGGACTATGGCTACACCTTC.

In this sample, this clonotype turned up a few times. The V gene is TRBV7-9, the J gene TRBJ2-5, with TRBD2 as a possible D gene (6 bases). V dropped 5 bases and J dropped 9 bases, with 13 bases sitting between them. This CDR3 spans 12 amino acids. Germline V gene data show CDR1 as SEHNR and CDR2 as FQNEAQ (reference sequence). The CDR3 protein is CASSDGGRSQYF. Written as DNA, the CDR3 is TGTGCCAGCAGCGACGGGGGACGGTCCCAGTACTTC. Using reference TRBV7-9 and TRBJ2-5 for the parts outside the CDR3, the full variable domain is DTGVSQNPRHKITKRGQNVTFRCDPISEHNRLYWYRQTLGQGPEFLTYFQNEAQLEKSRLLSDRFSAERPKGSFSTLEIQRTEQGDSAMYLCASSDGGRSQYFGPGTRLLVL.

This clonotype was observed a few times. The gene calls are TRBV12-3 or TRBV12-4 and TRBJ1-1; 7 bases align to TRBD1. V was pared by 6 bases and J by 6 bases, with 1 base of the junction left unmatched. CDR3 length: 11 residues. For the CDR3, the DNA is TGTGCCAGCAGGACAGGGTCTGAAGCTTTCTTT. Translating gives CASRTGSEAFF.

This clonotype was counted only a few times. This chain uses TRBV18 with TRBJ1-3; TRBD1 might be the D (6 bases). This CDR3 is 15 amino acids long. CDR1 is KGHSH and CDR2 is LQKENI in the germline V gene. Trimming pared 4 bases from V and 0 bases from J, leaving 10 bases between. This CDR3 is CASSHADSSGNTIYF. Here the CDR3 DNA reads TGTGCCAGCTCACATGCGGACAGCTCTGGAAACACCATATATTTT.

This clonotype was picked up a small number of times. V usage is TRBV28 and J usage is TRBJ2-7; maybe TRBD2 (6 bases). Germline CDR1 and CDR2: MDHEN and SYDVKM. This CDR3 spans 15 amino acids. Trimming cost V 2 bases and J 2 bases, with 13 bases left between them. The CDR3 DNA sequence: TGTGCCAGCAGTTTAATCGGGGGAACCCCCTACGAGCAGTACTTC. Its protein product is CASSLIGGTPYEQYF.

J is TRBJ2-1 and V is TRBV6-2 or TRBV6-3; 8 bases are a match to TRBD2. Germline assignment: CDR1 MNHEY and CDR2 SVGEGT. The CDR3 extends over 17 amino acids. The V and J ends lost 6 bases and 7 bases, in that order; junction bases with no gene match: 17. This CDR3 is CASSRTPLAGGSNEQFF. As DNA, the CDR3 is TGTGCCAGCAGCCGTACCCCCCTGGCGGGAGGAAGTAATGAGCAGTTCTTC.

The chain links TRBV7-6 to TRBJ2-7; D is ambiguous. Germline V lookup: CDR1 SGHVS, CDR2 FNYEAQ. Trimming removed 6 bases at V and 2 bases at J, with 8 bases between. This CDR3 is 12 amino acids long. The CDR3 is CASSTGTYEQYF. The CDR3 DNA follows: TGTGCCAGCAGTACTGGAACCTACGAGCAGTACTTC. Full variable domain (remainder filled in from reference TRBV7-6 and TRBJ2-7): GAGVSQSPRYKVTKRGQDVALRCDPISGHVSLYWYRQALGQGPEFLTYFNYEAQQDKSGLPNDRFSAERPEGSISTLTIQRTEQRDSAMYRCASSTGTYEQYFGPGTRLTVT.

This clonotype was found a few times. V usage is TRBV30 and J usage is TRBJ1-4; 8 nucleotides agree with TRBD1. This CDR3 is 15 amino acids long. In germline, CDR1 is GTSNPN, CDR2 SVGIG (reference sequence). The V and J ends lost 0 bases and 4 bases, in that order; junction bases with no gene match: 4. As DNA, the CDR3 is TGTGCCTGGAGTGTATCCGGACAGGGTAATGAAAAACTGTTTTTT. Its protein is CAWSVSGQGNEKLFF.

This clonotype was recorded a few times. The chain is built from TRBV24-1 and TRBJ1-2; D gene uncertain. The CDR3 totals 13 residues. V lost 5 bases and J lost 4, with 10 bases in between. Germline assignment: CDR1 KGHDR and CDR2 SFDVKD. The CDR3 is CATSVDRAYGYTF. The DNA of the CDR3 is TGTGCCACCAGTGTCGATAGAGCCTATGGCTACACCTTC.

This clonotype was found a few times. V and J are TRBV13 and TRBJ1-2, with 8 bases fitting TRBD1. This CDR3 comprises 15 residues. With 5 bases clipped from V and 3 bases from J, the junction kept 8 bases outside the gene matches. Germline loops: CDR1 PRHDT, CDR2 FYEKMQ (reference sequence). The CDR3 is CASSPRGQYDYGYTF. In DNA, the CDR3 is TGTGCCAGCAGCCCCAGGGGGCAATATGACTATGGCTACACCTTC.

This clonotype was seen a few times. The V call is TRBV10-2, the J call TRBJ2-7, with D maybe TRBD1 (6 bases). With 5 bases removed from V and 0 bases from J, the gap between germline ends came to 17 bases. This CDR3 comprises 16 residues. In germline, CDR1 is WSHSY, CDR2 SAAADI. Here the CDR3 DNA reads TGCGCCAGCAGTATTTCAGGGGCCCTGAGCTCCTACGAGCAGTACTTC. Residues: CASSISGALSSYEQYF.

This clonotype appeared a few times. The chain links TRBV20-1 to TRBJ2-7; TRBD2 agrees at 7 bases. With V trimmed by 2 bases and J by 3 bases, 4 bases remained unmatched. Germline lookup yields CDR1 DFQATT and CDR2 SNEGSKA (reference sequence). This CDR3 comprises 13 residues. The CDR3 DNA follows: TGCAGTGCTAGAATAGCGGGCCGCTACGAGCAGTACTTC. Its protein is CSARIAGRYEQYF.

The chain recombines TRBV7-3 with TRBJ2-3; D not certain. From germline, CDR1 is SGHTA and CDR2 FQGTGA. The CDR3 length is 16 residues. Trimming removed 5 bases at V and 1 base at J, with 16 bases between. CDR3 protein: CASSLLPTGGTDTQYF. Here the CDR3 DNA reads TGTGCCAGCAGCCTTCTACCCACTGGCGGCACAGATACGCAGTATTTT.

The V gene is TRBV6-1, the J gene TRBJ2-1; TRBD1 agrees at 8 bases. Trimming took 4 bases from V and 7 from J; bases not matched to a gene: 6. The CDR3 consists of 14 residues. Germline V CDR1 and CDR2: MNHNS, SASEGT. CDR3 sequence (DNA): TGTGCCAGCAGTGTAAGGACAGGGAGTAATGAGCAGTTCTTC. It is translated as CASSVRTGSNEQFF.

The chain employs TRBV20-1 and TRBJ2-3, with 8 bases that match TRBD2. CDR3 length: 14 amino acids. Germline CDR1 is DFQATT and CDR2 is SNEGSKA (reference sequence). The V gene end was trimmed by 1 base and the J gene end by 0 bases; junction bases not matched to a gene: 0. The CDR3 sequence is CSARAGGSTDTQYF. The DNA for the CDR3 is TGCAGTGCTAGAGCGGGGGGGAGCACAGATACGCAGTATTTT.

This clonotype was counted at least ten times. The chain has TRBV12-3 or TRBV12-4 and TRBJ2-1, with D perhaps matching TRBD1 (6 bases). V dropped 2 bases and J dropped 7 bases, with 18 bases sitting between them. The CDR3 runs 16 residues. CDR3 protein: CASSLFGDKRLNEQFF. The CDR3 DNA sequence: TGTGCCAGCAGTTTATTCGGGGACAAGAGGTTGAATGAGCAGTTCTTC.